This T cell receptor beta chain was recorded in a study of T cell changes during pregnancy in multiple sclerosis. The V end was cut by 5 bases, the J end by 5 bases, with 21 bases between. The germline V gene encodes CDR1 SEHNR and CDR2 FQNEAQ (reference sequence). This CDR3 contains 17 residues. Here immunoSEQ multiplex PCR was the method, and the copy in TCRdb shows in-frame clones only, minus some. The sample comprises tens of thousands of clones, around nine tenths of which are singletons, and 0.35% to 0.45% rests with the top ten. This receptor was taken from a female donor with multiple sclerosis, enrolled in a pregnancy study. The J gene is TRBJ2-2, the V gene TRBV7-9; maybe TRBD2 (5 bases). The sample in question was CD4+ T cells from peripheral blood mononuclear cells, obtained in the third trimester of pregnancy. CDR3 region: CASSANPVGRRTGELFF. The CDR3 bases are TGTGCCAGCAGCGCTAATCCGGTTGGCCGGAGGACCGGGGAGCTGTTTTTT.